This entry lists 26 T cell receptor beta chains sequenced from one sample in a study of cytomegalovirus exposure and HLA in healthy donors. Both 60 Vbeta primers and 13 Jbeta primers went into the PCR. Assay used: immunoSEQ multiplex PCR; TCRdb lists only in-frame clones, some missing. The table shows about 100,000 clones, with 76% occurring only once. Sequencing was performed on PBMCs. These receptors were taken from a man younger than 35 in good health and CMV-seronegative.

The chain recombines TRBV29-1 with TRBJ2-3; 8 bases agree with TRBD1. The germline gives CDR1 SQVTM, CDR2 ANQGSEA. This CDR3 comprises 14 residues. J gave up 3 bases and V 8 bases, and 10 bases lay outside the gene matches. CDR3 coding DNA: TGCAGCATCCCCCGGGACAGGCCAACAGATACGCAGTATTTT. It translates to CSIPRDRPTDTQYF.

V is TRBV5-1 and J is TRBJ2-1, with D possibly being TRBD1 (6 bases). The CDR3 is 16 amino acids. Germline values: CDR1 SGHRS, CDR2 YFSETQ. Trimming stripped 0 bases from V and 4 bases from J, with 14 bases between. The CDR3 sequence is CASSLEVGAPYNEQFF. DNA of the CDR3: TGCGCCAGCAGCTTGGAGGTGGGGGCGCCTTACAATGAGCAGTTCTTC.

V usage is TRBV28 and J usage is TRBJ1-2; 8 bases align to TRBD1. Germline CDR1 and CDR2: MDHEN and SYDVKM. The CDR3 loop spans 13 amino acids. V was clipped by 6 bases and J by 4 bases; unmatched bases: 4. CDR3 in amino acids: CASRRTGIYGYTF. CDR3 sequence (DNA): TGTGCCAGCAGACGGACAGGGATCTATGGCTACACCTTC.

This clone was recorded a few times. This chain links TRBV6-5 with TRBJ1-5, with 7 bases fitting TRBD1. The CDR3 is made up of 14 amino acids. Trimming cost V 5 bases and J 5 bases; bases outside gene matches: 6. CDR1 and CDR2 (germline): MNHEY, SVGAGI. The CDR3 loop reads CASSEGGGDQPQHF. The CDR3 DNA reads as TGTGCCAGCAGTGAAGGGGGCGGGGATCAGCCCCAGCATTTT.

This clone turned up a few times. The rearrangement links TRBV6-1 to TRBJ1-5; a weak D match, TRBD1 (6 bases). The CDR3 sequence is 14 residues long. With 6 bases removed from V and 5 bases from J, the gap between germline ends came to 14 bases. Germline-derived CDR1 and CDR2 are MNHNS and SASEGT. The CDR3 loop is CASSASGQYQPQHF. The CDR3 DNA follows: TGTGCCAGCAGCGCATCCGGACAGTATCAGCCCCAGCATTTT.

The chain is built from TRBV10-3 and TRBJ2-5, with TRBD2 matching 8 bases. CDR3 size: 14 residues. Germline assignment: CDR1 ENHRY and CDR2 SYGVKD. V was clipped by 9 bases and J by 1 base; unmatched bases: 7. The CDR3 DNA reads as TGTGCCATAGCTCCGGGGGGGCTCCAAGAGACCCAGTACTTC. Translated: CAIAPGGLQETQYF.

This CDR3 is CASSSTGRNTEAFF. CDR3 DNA sequence: TGTGCCAGCAGTTCGACAGGGCGAAACACTGAAGCTTTCTTT. The chain has TRBV6-6 and TRBJ1-1, with 7 bases aligning to TRBD1. J was trimmed by 2 bases and V by 4 bases; bases with no gene match: 4. The CDR3 runs 14 residues. Germline CDR1 reads MNHNY; CDR2 reads SVGAGI (reference sequence).

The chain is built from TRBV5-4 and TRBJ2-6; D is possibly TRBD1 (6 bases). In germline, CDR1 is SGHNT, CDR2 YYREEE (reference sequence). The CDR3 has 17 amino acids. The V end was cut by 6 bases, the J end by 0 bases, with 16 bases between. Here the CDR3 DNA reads TGTGCCAGCATCCAGGGGATTTTGGACTCTGGGGCCAACGTCCTGACTTTC. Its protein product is CASIQGILDSGANVLTF.

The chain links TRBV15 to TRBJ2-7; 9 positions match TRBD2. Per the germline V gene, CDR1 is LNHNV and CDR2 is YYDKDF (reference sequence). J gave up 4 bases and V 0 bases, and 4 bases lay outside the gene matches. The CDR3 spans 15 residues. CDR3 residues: CATSREGGGAYEQYF. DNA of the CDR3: TGTGCCACCAGCAGAGAGGGCGGGGGGGCTTACGAGCAGTACTTC.

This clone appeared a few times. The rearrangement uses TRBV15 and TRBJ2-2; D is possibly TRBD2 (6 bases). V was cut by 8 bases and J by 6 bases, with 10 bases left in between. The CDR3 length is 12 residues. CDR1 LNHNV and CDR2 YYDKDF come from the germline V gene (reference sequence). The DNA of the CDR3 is TGTGCCACCGCTGCGGGGCCCGGGGAGCTGTTTTTT. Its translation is CATAAGPGELFF.

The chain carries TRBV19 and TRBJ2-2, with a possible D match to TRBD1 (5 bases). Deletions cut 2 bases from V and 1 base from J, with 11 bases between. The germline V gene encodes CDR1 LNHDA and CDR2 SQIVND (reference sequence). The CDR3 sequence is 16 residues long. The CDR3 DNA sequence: TGTGCCAGTAGTATACGTGGGGCGTTGAACACCGGGGAGCTGTTTTTT. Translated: CASSIRGALNTGELFF.

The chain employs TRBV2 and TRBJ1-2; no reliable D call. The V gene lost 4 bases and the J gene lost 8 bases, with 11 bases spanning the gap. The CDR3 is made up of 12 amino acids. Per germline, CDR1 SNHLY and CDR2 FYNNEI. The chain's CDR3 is CASSVEVRGYTF. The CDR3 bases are TGTGCCAGCAGTGTGGAGGTCCGAGGCTACACCTTC.

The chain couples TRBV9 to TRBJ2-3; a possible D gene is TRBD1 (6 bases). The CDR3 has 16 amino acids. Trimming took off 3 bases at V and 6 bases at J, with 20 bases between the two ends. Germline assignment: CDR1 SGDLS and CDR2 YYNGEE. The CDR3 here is CASSEAPTGQGDTQYF. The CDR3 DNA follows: TGTGCCAGCAGCGAGGCCCCTACGGGGCAGGGGGATACGCAGTATTTT.

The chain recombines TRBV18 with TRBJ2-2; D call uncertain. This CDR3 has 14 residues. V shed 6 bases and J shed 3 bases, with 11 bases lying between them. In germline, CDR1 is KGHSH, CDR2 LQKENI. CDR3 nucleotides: TGTGCCAGCTCTCCTACTACCTACACCGGGGAGCTGTTTTTT. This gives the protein CASSPTTYTGELFF. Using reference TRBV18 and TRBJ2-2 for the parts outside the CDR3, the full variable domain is NAGVMQNPRHLVRRRGQEARLRCSPMKGHSHVYWYRQLPEEGLKFMVYLQKENIIDESGMPKERFSAEFPKEGPSILRIQQVVRGDSAAYFCASSPTTYTGELFFGEGSRLTVL.

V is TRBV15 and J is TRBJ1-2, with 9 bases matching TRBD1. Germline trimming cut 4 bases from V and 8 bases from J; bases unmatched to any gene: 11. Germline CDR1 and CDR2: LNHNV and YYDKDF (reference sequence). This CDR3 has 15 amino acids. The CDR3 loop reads CATSMPGTGSGGYTF. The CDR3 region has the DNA TGTGCCACCAGCATGCCCGGGACAGGGTCGGGGGGCTACACCTTC.

This CDR3 reads CASSGRDSIYNEQFF. CDR3 in DNA: TGTGCCAGCAGTGGCCGGGACAGCATATACAATGAGCAGTTCTTC. The V gene is TRBV25-1, the J gene TRBJ2-1; 7 bases align to TRBD1. There are 15 residues in the CDR3. Germline V gene lookup returns CDR1 MGHDK and CDR2 SYGVNS. V was clipped by 4 bases and J by 4 bases; unmatched bases: 7.

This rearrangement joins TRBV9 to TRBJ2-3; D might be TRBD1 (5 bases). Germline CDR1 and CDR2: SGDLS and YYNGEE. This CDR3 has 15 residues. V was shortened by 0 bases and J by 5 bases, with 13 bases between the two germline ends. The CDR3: CASSVAGAQGDTQYF. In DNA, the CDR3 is TGTGCCAGCAGCGTAGCTGGGGCGCAGGGAGATACGCAGTATTTT.

The CDR3 region has the DNA TGTGCCAGCGGGCAGAGGGAGCTGTTTTTT. Protein: CASGQRELFF. The chain joins TRBV9 to TRBJ2-2; D gene uncertain. CDR1 and CDR2 from the germline V gene are SGDLS and YYNGEE. V lost 7 bases and J 9 bases, leaving 7 bases between the germline ends. The CDR3 loop spans 10 amino acids.

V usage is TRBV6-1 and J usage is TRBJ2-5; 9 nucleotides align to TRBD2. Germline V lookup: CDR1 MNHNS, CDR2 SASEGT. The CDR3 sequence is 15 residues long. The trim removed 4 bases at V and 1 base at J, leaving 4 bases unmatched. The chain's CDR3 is CASSALAGTQETQYF. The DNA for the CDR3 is TGTGCCAGCAGTGCGCTAGCGGGGACCCAAGAGACCCAGTACTTC.

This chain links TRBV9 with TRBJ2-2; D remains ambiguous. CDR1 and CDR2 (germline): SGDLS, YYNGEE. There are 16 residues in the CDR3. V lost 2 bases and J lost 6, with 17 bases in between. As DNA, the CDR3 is TGTGCCAGCAGCGTCGGCGGCGGTTATTGGGCCGGGGAGCTGTTTTTT. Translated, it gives CASSVGGGYWAGELFF.

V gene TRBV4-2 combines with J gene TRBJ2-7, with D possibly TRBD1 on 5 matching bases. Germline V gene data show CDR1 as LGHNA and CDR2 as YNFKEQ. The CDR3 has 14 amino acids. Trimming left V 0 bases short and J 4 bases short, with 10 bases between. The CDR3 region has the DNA TGTGCCAGCAGCCAAGATCGACAGTCATACGAGCAGTACTTC. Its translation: CASSQDRQSYEQYF.

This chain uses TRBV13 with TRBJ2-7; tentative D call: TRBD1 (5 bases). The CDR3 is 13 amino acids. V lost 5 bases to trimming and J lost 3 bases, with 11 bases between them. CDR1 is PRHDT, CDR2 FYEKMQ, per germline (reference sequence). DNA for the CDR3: TGTGCCAGCAGCGCCAGGGCAGTCTACGAGCAGTACTTC. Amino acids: CASSARAVYEQYF.

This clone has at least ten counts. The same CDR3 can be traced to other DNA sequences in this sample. The CDR3 here is CASSPTGFGNTIYF. The CDR3 nucleotides are TGTGCCAGCAGCCCGACGGGGTTTGGAAACACCATATATTTT. The chain uses TRBV7-2 and TRBJ1-3; no firm D call. CDR1 and CDR2 (germline): SGHTA, FQGNSA. Trimming cost V 5 bases and J 3 bases, with 11 bases left between them. CDR3 size: 14 residues.

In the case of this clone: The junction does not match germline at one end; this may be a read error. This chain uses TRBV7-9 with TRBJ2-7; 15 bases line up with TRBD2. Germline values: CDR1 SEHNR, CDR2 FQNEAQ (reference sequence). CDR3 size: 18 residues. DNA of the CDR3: TGTTCCAGCAGCCTCGGACTAGCGGGGGGGAGCAGCTCCTACGAGCAGTACTTC. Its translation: CSSSLGLAGGSSSYEQYF.

The CDR3 loop is CASRKGAANTIYF. For the CDR3, the DNA is TGTGCCAGCAGGAAGGGGGCCGCAAACACCATATATTTT. The chain is built from TRBV6-1 and TRBJ1-3; 7 bases map to TRBD1. V lost 6 bases and J lost 6; bases outside the gene matches: 5. Germline-derived CDR1 and CDR2 are MNHNS and SASEGT. This CDR3 comprises 13 residues.

The CDR3 sequence: CASSLSTNRAKNIQYF. As DNA, the CDR3 is TGTGCCAGCAGTTTATCGACAAACCGGGCCAAAAACATTCAGTACTTC. The chain joins TRBV27 to TRBJ2-4; D gene ambiguous. CDR3 size: 16 residues. CDR1 and CDR2 (germline): MNHEY, SMNVEV (reference sequence). The V gene lost 0 bases and the J gene lost 1 base, with 10 bases spanning the gap.